This TCR beta chain stems from a study of blood T cells in healthy people across ages. Each donor had roughly 10 milliliters of peripheral blood drawn. The CDR3 covers 15 residues. Per germline, CDR1 MGHRA and CDR2 YSYEKL. V shed 5 bases, J shed 8 bases, and the junction held 9 bases outside the gene matches. Through a sample-barcoded 5' primer and a J-beta primer mix, a second PCR was run for about 7 to 12 cycles. MiXCR, run by TCRdb on the 5' RACE reads, gives a single entry per CDR3 protein. The sample lists some 1.4 million distinct CDR3 sequences, 40% to 50% occurring once. This receptor was taken from a woman aged 18 to 35 in good health. The sample comprised blood. This chain links TRBV4-1 with TRBJ1-4, with TRBD1 matching over 9 bases. The CDR3 coding sequence is TGCGCCAGCAGCGCCCCCGGGACAGGGAGCGAAAAACTGTTTTTT. Encoded protein: CASSAPGTGSEKLFF.